The subject of this entry is one TCR beta chain. This entry is derived from a study of T cell responses to AZD1222 COVID-19 vaccine. Assay: immunoSEQ multiplex PCR; the TCRdb copy retains only in-frame clones and omits some. The sample lists roughly 99,000 clones; around 90% were seen once. Trimming cost V 4 bases and J 7 bases, with 19 bases left between them. This CDR3 contains 16 residues. Germline CDR1 PRHDT, CDR2 FYEKMQ (reference sequence). Sequenced here: peripheral blood, sampled 28 days after the second AZD1222 dose. The gene calls are TRBV13 and TRBJ2-2, with D possibly TRBD1 on 6 matching bases. The origin of this receptor is an adult who received the AZD1222 COVID-19 vaccine. For the CDR3, the DNA is TGTGCCAGCAGCTCCGGCGAACCCAGGGGCGGCGGGGAGCTGTTTTTT. This encodes CASSSGEPRGGGELFF.